The 29 T cell receptor beta chains in this list originate from one sample, sequenced in a study of spatial heterogeneity in lung cancer. General observations from the study: Counts of expanded intratumoral alpha and beta TCRs tracked tumor mutation counts.

What these receptors recognize is not known. Each CDR3 protein is one row after TCRdb ran MiXCR on the 5' RACE reads. The sample comprises about 1,300 distinct CDR3 sequences, 4.9% of which are singletons, and 11% rests with the top ten. Time point specified: sample taken at primary tumor resection. The sample here was lung tumor tissue, taken at surgery. These receptors originate from a male donor with early-stage non-small cell lung cancer.

Judged by abundance, this clonotype is medium-sized (0.01 to 0.1%). The rearrangement joins TRBV12-3 or TRBV12-4 to TRBJ1-2, with no clear D. V gave up 6 bases and J gave up 2 bases, with 13 bases separating them. The CDR3 totals 14 residues. The CDR3 is CASSPGLSNYGYTF. CDR3 nucleotide sequence: TGTGCCAGCAGCCCTGGATTGTCCAACTATGGCTACACCTTC.

This clonotype is judged medium-sized (0.01 to 0.1%). V gene TRBV12-3 or TRBV12-4 combines with J gene TRBJ2-1; 8 bases fit TRBD2. There are 17 residues in the CDR3. The trim removed 5 bases at V and 4 bases at J, leaving 13 bases unmatched. The chain's CDR3 is CASSLLPGLGRYNEQFF. As DNA, the CDR3 is TGTGCCAGCAGTCTTCTGCCGGGACTAGGACGGTACAATGAGCAGTTCTTC.

The chain has TRBV5-4 and TRBJ2-7, with TRBD1 as a possible D gene (6 bases). V was pared by 0 bases and J by 2 bases, with 9 bases between. The CDR3 consists of 14 residues. Germline V lookup: CDR1 SGHNT, CDR2 YYREEE (reference sequence). The CDR3 region has the DNA TGTGCCAGCAGCTTGGCCAACAGGGCCTACGAGCAGTACTTC. Protein sequence: CASSLANRAYEQYF.

This clonotype is labeled as medium-sized (0.01 to 0.1%). The chain combines TRBV27 with TRBJ2-7; weak D call: TRBD1 (6 bases). V shed 6 bases and J shed 5 bases, with 20 bases lying between them. The CDR3 has 15 residues. The germline V gene has CDR1 MNHEY and CDR2 SMNVEV (reference sequence). CDR3 nucleotides: TGTGCCAGCAGCCTGACAAGGGGGATAATTGACGAGCAGTACTTC. Translation: CASSLTRGIIDEQYF.

This clonotype is medium-sized within its sample. CDR3 nucleotide sequence: TGTGCCAGCAGTGAAGCATTATTGACTAGCGGGAGCTCCTACAATGAGCAGTTCTTC. The encoded protein is CASSEALLTSGSSYNEQFF. V is TRBV2 and J is TRBJ2-1; 12 positions agree with TRBD2. V was clipped by 0 bases and J by 0 bases; unmatched bases: 6. Germline V gene sequence: CDR1 SNHLY, CDR2 FYNNEI. The CDR3 consists of 19 residues.

This clonotype is labeled medium-sized. The chain couples TRBV20-1 to TRBJ2-7; D gene ambiguous. CDR3 length equals 11 residues. Trimming shortened V by 0 bases and J by 2 bases, and 2 bases separated the two germline ends. From germline, CDR1 is DFQATT and CDR2 SNEGSKA (reference sequence). CDR3 DNA: TGCAGTGCTAGAGACCCCTACGAGCAGTACTTC. Protein product: CSARDPYEQYF.

This clonotype is judged medium-sized. The rearrangement joins TRBV7-8 to TRBJ2-2; D remains unclear. Germline CDR1 reads SGHVS; CDR2 reads FQNEAQ. Trimming pared 3 bases from V and 0 bases from J, leaving 8 bases between. This CDR3 has 15 amino acids. The CDR3 coding sequence is TGTGCCAGCAGCTTCAGAAGCGCGAACACCGGGGAGCTGTTTTTT. It codes for CASSFRSANTGELFF.

CDR3 region: CASSRAGEETREETQYF. CDR3 nucleotide sequence: TGCGCCAGCAGCCGGGCAGGGGAAGAGACCCGGGAAGAGACCCAGTACTTC. V and J are TRBV4-1 and TRBJ2-5, with D possibly being TRBD1 (6 bases). The ends were cut back, 4 bases at V and 3 bases at J, with 21 bases in the middle. Germline lookup yields CDR1 MGHRA and CDR2 YSYEKL. The CDR3 loop spans 17 amino acids.

The V and J genes are TRBV7-9 and TRBJ1-1; D gene unclear. In germline, CDR1 is SEHNR, CDR2 FQNEAQ (reference sequence). The CDR3 contains 12 residues. Trimming shortened V by 1 base and J by 4 bases, and 4 bases separated the two germline ends. The DNA of the CDR3 is TGTGCCAGCAGCTTAGGGTTCACTGAAGCTTTCTTT. This gives the protein CASSLGFTEAFF.

This clonotype is labeled medium-sized. The rearrangement uses TRBV9 and TRBJ1-3; D gene unclear. The V end lost 4 bases, the J end lost 0 bases, and 5 bases lay between the germline ends. CDR3 length: 13 amino acids. The germline gives CDR1 SGDLS, CDR2 YYNGEE. CDR3 loop: CASSRDSGNTIYF. CDR3 DNA sequence: TGTGCCAGCAGCCGGGACTCTGGAAACACCATATATTTT.

This clonotype is medium-sized. The chain couples TRBV3-1 to TRBJ1-3; D not certain. CDR1 and CDR2 (germline): LGHDT, YNNKEL (reference sequence). The V and J ends lost 0 bases and 4 bases respectively, with 13 bases between them. The CDR3 contains 16 residues. CDR3 in amino acids: CASSQDDEGYGNTIYF. The CDR3 DNA is TGTGCCAGCAGCCAAGACGATGAGGGTTACGGAAACACCATATATTTT. Variable domain in full (rest from reference TRBV3-1 and TRBJ1-3): DTAVSQTPKYLVTQMGNDKSIKCEQNLGHDTMYWYKQDSKKFLKIMFSYNNKELIINETVPNRFSPKSPDKAHLNLHINSLELGDSAVYFCASSQDDEGYGNTIYFGEGSWLTVV.

By sample share, this clonotype is medium-sized. The chain employs TRBV20-1 and TRBJ2-1, with D maybe TRBD2 (5 bases). This CDR3 contains 16 residues. Looked up from germline, CDR1 is DFQATT and CDR2 is SNEGSKA (reference sequence). Trimming removed 1 base from V and 0 bases from J, with 13 bases in between. As DNA, the CDR3 is TGCAGTGCTAGAGTTTGGAGGACCAGCTCCTACAATGAGCAGTTCTTC. Its translation is CSARVWRTSSYNEQFF.

This clonotype has just a few counts. The chain recombines TRBV29-1 with TRBJ1-1; D remains ambiguous. From germline, CDR1 is SQVTM and CDR2 ANQGSEA. The CDR3 runs to 15 residues. Trimming took 0 bases from V and 0 from J, leaving 11 bases between them. The CDR3 loop reads CSVEDRRPLNTEAFF. DNA for the CDR3: TGCAGCGTTGAAGATCGGCGGCCCCTGAACACTGAAGCTTTCTTT. Variable domain in full (rest from reference TRBV29-1 and TRBJ1-1): SAVISQKPSRDICQRGTSLTIQCQVDSQVTMMFWYRQQPGQSLTLIATANQGSEATYESGFVIDKFPISRPNLTFSTLTVSNMSPEDSSIYLCSVEDRRPLNTEAFFGQGTRLTVV.

This clonotype is labeled as medium-sized. The J gene is TRBJ2-7, the V gene TRBV6-2 or TRBV6-3, with 8 bases identical to TRBD2. J was trimmed by 6 bases and V by 2 bases; bases with no gene match: 15. CDR3 length: 17 amino acids. CDR1 and CDR2 from the germline V gene are MNHEY and SVGEGT. The DNA of the CDR3 is TGTGCCAGCAGTTACCCAGATGGGACTAGTTGGATTGGCGAGCAGTACTTC. Its translation is CASSYPDGTSWIGEQYF.

This clonotype is labeled as medium-sized. CDR3 nucleotides: TGCGCCAGCAGCTTGGGATCCAACACCGGGGAGCTGTTTTTT. Its protein product is CASSLGSNTGELFF. This chain connects TRBV5-1 to TRBJ2-2; D remains unclear. Germline V lookup: CDR1 SGHRS, CDR2 YFSETQ. The CDR3 runs to 14 residues. The V gene lost 0 bases and the J gene lost 2 bases, with 5 bases spanning the gap.

This clonotype is medium-sized (0.01 to 0.1%) by share. This chain links TRBV30 with TRBJ1-6, with 9 bases matching TRBD1. Germline CDR1 and CDR2: GTSNPN and SVGIG (reference sequence). V lost 7 bases, J lost 13 bases, and 8 bases stayed unmatched. The CDR3 is 12 residues long. The CDR3 region is CASSRDRDPLHF. The CDR3 DNA sequence: TGTGCCTCGTCCCGGGACAGGGATCCCCTCCACTTT.

By sample share, this clonotype is medium-sized. The chain couples TRBV3-1 to TRBJ2-1; 9 bases align to TRBD2. The CDR3 runs 14 residues. Per germline, CDR1 LGHDT and CDR2 YNNKEL (reference sequence). Trimming at V came to 1 base and at J to 16 bases, leaving 11 bases not matched to a gene. The CDR3 region has the DNA TGTGCCAGCAGCCAAGGAGCGGGAGGTACGGGGCAATTCTTC. This translates into CASSQGAGGTGQFF.

In this sample, this clonotype is medium-sized. The chain joins TRBV12-3 or TRBV12-4 to TRBJ1-5, with no clear D. This CDR3 region has 14 residues. V lost 6 bases and J lost 0, with 9 bases in between. CDR3 in DNA: TGTGCCAGCAGCGGACTAAATAGCAATCAGCCCCAGCATTTT. The encoded protein is CASSGLNSNQPQHF.

This clonotype is termed medium-sized (0.01 to 0.1%). The chain is built from TRBV28 and TRBJ1-5; D is uncertain. The length of the CDR3 is 13 residues. Germline V gene data show CDR1 as MDHEN and CDR2 as SYDVKM. Trimming shortened V by 3 bases and J by 8 bases, and 11 bases separated the two germline ends. CDR3 bases: TGTGCCAGCAGTTTGCCAAGTCGTGAGCCCCAGCATTTT. This codes for CASSLPSREPQHF.

By proportion, this clonotype is medium-sized. J is TRBJ2-5 and V is TRBV18, with D uncertain. Trimming took off 3 bases at V and 3 bases at J, with 2 bases between the two ends. CDR3 length: 11 amino acids. CDR1 is KGHSH and CDR2 is LQKENI in the germline V gene. DNA of the CDR3: TGTGCCAGCTCACCTGAAGAGACCCAGTACTTC. It translates to CASSPEETQYF.

This clonotype rates as medium-sized (0.01 to 0.1%). J is TRBJ2-2 and V is TRBV7-3, with D possibly being TRBD2 (6 bases). Trimming cost V 5 bases and J 5 bases, with 6 bases left between them. Germline V gives CDR1 SGHTA, CDR2 FQGTGA. CDR3 length equals 12 residues. The CDR3 loop reads CASSRGTGELFF. The CDR3 DNA follows: TGTGCCAGCAGCCGGGGGACCGGGGAGCTGTTTTTT.

This clonotype is medium-sized (0.01 to 0.1%) within its sample. This rearrangement joins TRBV10-3 to TRBJ2-3; 7 bases align to TRBD2. Trimming took 0 bases from V and 6 from J; bases not matched to a gene: 12. Germline V gives CDR1 ENHRY, CDR2 SYGVKD. CDR3 length: 17 residues. The CDR3 spells CAISESLAGTEGDTQYF. For the CDR3, the DNA is TGTGCCATCAGTGAGTCTTTAGCGGGCACGGAGGGGGATACGCAGTATTTT.

By share of the sample, this clonotype is medium-sized. CDR3 residues: CASSSRDRGLGQPQHF. DNA for the CDR3: TGTGCCAGCAGTTCCCGGGACAGGGGGCTCGGACAGCCCCAGCATTTT. This chain joins TRBV28 and TRBJ1-5; 12 bases are a match to TRBD1. This CDR3 is built from 16 residues. Germline lookup yields CDR1 MDHEN and CDR2 SYDVKM. V was clipped by 4 bases and J by 7 bases; unmatched bases: 8.

By sample share, this clonotype is medium-sized. The chain links TRBV7-2 to TRBJ2-2; TRBD2 agrees at 11 bases. Germline V lookup: CDR1 SGHTA, CDR2 FQGNSA. With 5 bases clipped from V and 4 bases from J, the junction kept 3 bases outside the gene matches. The CDR3 covers 15 residues. CDR3: CASSVSGRGTGELFF. The DNA for the CDR3 is TGTGCCAGCAGCGTTAGCGGGAGGGGCACCGGGGAGCTGTTTTTT.

This clonotype was observed a few times. One base away lies a much larger clone, so this may be a sequencing read error. V is TRBV28 and J is TRBJ1-2; 8 bases align to TRBD1. Germline CDR1 and CDR2: MDHEN and SYDVKM. CDR3 size: 11 residues. Written as DNA, the CDR3 is TGTGTGGGACAGGCGGGCTATGGCTACACCTTC. Amino acids: CVGQAGYGYTF.

The chain recombines TRBV20-1 with TRBJ2-5; 7 bases fit TRBD1. The ends lost 1 base at V and 5 bases at J; junction bases unmatched: 7. Germline CDR1 is DFQATT and CDR2 is SNEGSKA (reference sequence). CDR3 length equals 14 residues. CDR3 nucleotide sequence: TGCAGTGCTAGAGGCTTAACAGGGGTCGAGACCCAGTACTTC. This translates into CSARGLTGVETQYF.

This clonotype counts as medium-sized. V and J are TRBV20-1 and TRBJ2-7; the match to TRBD2 covers 8 bases. The CDR3 contains 13 residues. Germline V gene lookup returns CDR1 DFQATT and CDR2 SNEGSKA (reference sequence). Germline trimming cut 3 bases from V and 5 bases from J; bases unmatched to any gene: 6. CDR3 amino acids: CSARRLAGNEQYF. Here the CDR3 DNA reads TGCAGTGCTAGGCGGCTAGCGGGTAACGAGCAGTACTTC.

This clonotype is medium-sized. The chain links TRBV5-5 to TRBJ2-1, with D maybe TRBD1 (6 bases). Germline-derived CDR1 and CDR2 are SGHKS and YYEKEE (reference sequence). The CDR3 spans 14 residues. Trimming stripped 4 bases from V and 3 bases from J, with 11 bases between. In DNA, the CDR3 is TGTGCCAGCAGCAGAACAGGGAGCTACAATGAGCAGTTCTTC. This sequence encodes CASSRTGSYNEQFF. The entire variable domain, with the rest obtained from reference TRBV5-5 and TRBJ2-1, is as follows: DAGVTQSPTHLIKTRGQQVTLRCSPISGHKSVSWYQQVLGQGPQFIFQYYEKEERGRGNFPDRFSARQFPNYSSELNVNALLLGDSALYLCASSRTGSYNEQFFGPGTRLTVL.

This clonotype is labeled as medium-sized. The chain recombines TRBV6-1 with TRBJ1-1; D is possibly TRBD1 (6 bases). The CDR3 length is 16 residues. CDR1 and CDR2 (germline): MNHNS, SASEGT. Trimming pared 5 bases from V and 0 bases from J, leaving 16 bases between. CDR3 bases: TGTGCCAGCAGTAAAAACGGACAGCAACTGAACACTGAAGCTTTCTTT. It specifies CASSKNGQQLNTEAFF.